This entry lists 8 T cell receptor beta chains sequenced from one sample in a study of tumour-infiltrating T cells in Burkitt lymphoma. Only in-frame clones appear in the TCRdb table, and some are missing; sequencing was by immunoSEQ multiplex PCR. The sample lists about 14,000 clones, approximately 28% occurring once. Material: tumor tissue. Receptors were obtained from a human donor with diffuse large B-cell lymphoma.

By sample share, this clone is medium-sized. J is TRBJ1-1 and V is TRBV7-2, with 7 bases aligning to TRBD1. The germline gives CDR1 SGHTA, CDR2 FQGNSA. The CDR3 is 16 amino acids. Trimming cost V 3 bases and J 0 bases; bases outside gene matches: 7. CDR3 residues: CASSFDREVMNTEAFF. CDR3 nucleotide sequence: TGTGCCAGCAGCTTCGACAGGGAAGTGATGAACACTGAAGCTTTCTTT.

This clone was seen a handful of times. This sequence joins TRBV2 and TRBJ1-5, with 7 nucleotides matching TRBD1. The junction had 3 bases not matched to a gene; V was cut back by 4 bases and J by 0 bases. Per the germline V gene, CDR1 is SNHLY and CDR2 is FYNNEI. This CDR3 has 15 residues. The chain's CDR3 is CASSGRTGSNQPQHF. The CDR3 DNA is TGTGCCAGCAGTGGACGGACAGGTAGCAATCAGCCCCAGCATTTT. Drawing the rest from reference TRBV2 and TRBJ1-5, the complete variable domain is EPEVTQTPSHQVTQMGQEVILRCVPISNHLYFYWYRQILGQKVEFLVSFYNNEISEKSEIFDDQFSVERPDGSNFTLKIRSTKLEDSAMYFCASSGRTGSNQPQHFGDGTRLSIL.

This clone appeared a few times. The chain carries TRBV4-1 and TRBJ2-3, with D possibly being TRBD1 (6 bases). CDR1 and CDR2 (germline): MGHRA, YSYEKL. The CDR3 totals 15 residues. Trimming left V 5 bases short and J 4 bases short, with 16 bases between. The CDR3, as DNA: TGCGCCAGCAGCGCAACAGGGTTAAGGGCAGATACGCAGTATTTT. It encodes CASSATGLRADTQYF.

The gene calls are TRBV7-9 and TRBJ2-7; TRBD1 agrees at 8 bases. Germline CDR1 SEHNR, CDR2 FQNEAQ (reference sequence). Losses at the gene ends were 5 bases for V and 2 bases for J; bases not matched to a gene: 8. The CDR3 runs 15 residues. The CDR3 nucleotides read TGTGCCAGCAGCAAGACAGGGGATCCCACCTACGAGCAGTACTTC. It is translated as CASSKTGDPTYEQYF.

The chain has TRBV5-4 and TRBJ1-1; D not certain. CDR3 length: 13 residues. Germline V gives CDR1 SGHNT, CDR2 YYREEE (reference sequence). With 4 bases removed from V and 2 bases from J, the gap between germline ends came to 9 bases. CDR3 bases: TGTGCCAGCAGCCCTCACGGAAACACTGAAGCTTTCTTT. This sequence encodes CASSPHGNTEAFF.

This clone was counted a few times. The chain carries TRBV28 and TRBJ2-3; 9 bases agree with TRBD2. Looked up from germline, CDR1 is MDHEN and CDR2 is SYDVKM. CDR3 length: 17 amino acids. V dropped 6 bases and J dropped 2; count of bases not matched to a gene: 12. CDR3 DNA sequence: TGTGCCAGCAGCCCCGTGGGTCTAGCGGGGTCCACAGATACGCAGTATTTT. The encoded protein is CASSPVGLAGSTDTQYF.

This sequence joins TRBV27 and TRBJ2-7; D possibly corresponds to TRBD1 (6 bases). Deletions cut 11 bases from V and 5 bases from J, with 19 bases between. From germline, CDR1 is MNHEY and CDR2 SMNVEV (reference sequence). The CDR3 totals 13 residues. Here the CDR3 DNA reads TGTGCCGTCAAGCCGGGACACAAGGACGAGCAGTACTTC. Protein sequence: CAVKPGHKDEQYF.

This clone was found a few times. The rearrangement uses TRBV27 and TRBJ2-7; 10 nucleotides align to TRBD2. The CDR3 is 15 amino acids. V gave up 2 bases and J gave up 5 bases; unmatched junction bases: 6. CDR1 is MNHEY, CDR2 SMNVEV, per germline (reference sequence). The CDR3 region has the DNA TGTGCCAGCAGTTTAATGTCTAGCGGGAGCCACGAGCAGTACTTC. Translating it yields CASSLMSSGSHEQYF.